This T cell receptor (beta chain) is from a study of T-cell memory formation after mild COVID-19. TCRdb redid the calling of the 5' RACE reads with MiXCR, one entry per CDR3 protein. Altogether around 250,000 distinct CDR3 sequences are present, around 15% being singletons, with the ten largest covering less than 30%. Trimming removed 2 bases at V and 2 bases at J, with 12 bases between. CDR3 length: 15 amino acids. This clonotype was counted at least ten times. The V call is TRBV12-3 or TRBV12-4, the J call TRBJ2-5; D is undetermined. This TCR was sampled from a man aged 18 to 30 who had mild COVID-19 (a few samples of this study predate the infection). Cell type and time point are not known. Specimen: PBMCs or a T cell subset sorted from them (not recorded which). The CDR3 reads CASSLWADTQETQYF. For the CDR3, the DNA is TGTGCCAGCAGTTTATGGGCAGACACACAAGAGACCCAGTACTTC.